This T cell receptor beta chain was documented in a study of a mutant IDH1 vaccine in newly diagnosed glioma. Study in general: The initiation of vaccination occurred 4-6 weeks after radiotherapy alone, or with temozolomide cycles.

Method: immunoSEQ multiplex PCR; TCRdb's copy keeps in-frame clones and lacks some. There are around 39,000 clones in the sample; about 88% occur only once, and roughly 2.4% lies in the top ten. Time point indicated: week 23, last vaccination. Each vaccine dose was 300 ug of mutant IDH1 20-mer peptide, with topical imiquimod. About this clone: Its antigen is still unknown.

Germline V lookup: CDR1 ENHRY, CDR2 SYGVKD. The V gene lost 10 bases and the J gene lost 9 bases, with 10 bases spanning the gap. The CDR3 has 10 residues. The sample in question was PBMCs, obtained from a glioma patient whose treatment included an IDH1 peptide vaccine. The receptor comes from a woman aged 18-29 years with glioma. Some clones in this sample may be carry-over from other donors' samples. J is TRBJ2-1 and V is TRBV10-3; unclear D gene. The CDR3 region has the DNA TGTGCCACCGGATTGGTTGAGCAGTTCTTC. This sequence encodes CATGLVEQFF.